Each of the 18 T cell receptor beta chains below was sequenced from the same sample in a study of cytomegalovirus exposure and HLA in healthy donors. The PCR contained 60 Vbeta and 13 Jbeta primers. Measured with immunoSEQ multiplex PCR; TCRdb has only the in-frame clones, and not every one. The table shows about 130,000 clones, with about 82% occurring only once. The sequenced material came from PBMCs. The receptor set was obtained from a female donor in good health and CMV-seropositive.

In its sample, this clone was seen a few times. V gene TRBV10-2 combines with J gene TRBJ2-1; perhaps TRBD1 as D (7 bases). V lost 6 bases and J lost 7, with 22 bases in between. The CDR3 extends over 16 amino acids. CDR1 is WSHSY, CDR2 SAAADI, per germline. CDR3 protein: CASSDAAGGKRNEQFF. CDR3 coding DNA: TGCGCCAGCAGCGACGCCGCAGGGGGGAAGAGAAATGAGCAGTTCTTC.

The chain combines TRBV6-5 with TRBJ2-1, with 8 bases fitting TRBD2. This CDR3 has 15 amino acids. Germline assignment: CDR1 MNHEY and CDR2 SVGAGI. V lost 4 bases, J lost 8 bases, and 10 bases stayed unmatched. CDR3 loop: CASSFGGLAGHEQFF. In DNA form, the CDR3 reads TGTGCCAGCAGTTTCGGCGGACTAGCCGGCCATGAGCAGTTCTTC.

The chain recombines TRBV14 with TRBJ1-1, with D possibly matching TRBD1 (5 bases). The CDR3 has 14 residues. V was trimmed by 0 bases and J by 6 bases, leaving 11 bases between them. Germline CDR1 SGHDN, CDR2 FVKESK. The CDR3 DNA reads TGTGCCAGCAGCCAAGATCGGGGGTGGGCTGAAGCTTTCTTT. Translated, it gives CASSQDRGWAEAFF.

The rearrangement joins TRBV11-2 to TRBJ1-2, with a weak D call TRBD1 (6 bases). The CDR3 runs to 14 residues. Germline values: CDR1 SGHAT, CDR2 FQNNGV. V was shortened by 5 bases and J by 4 bases, with 14 bases between the two germline ends. The CDR3 loop is CASSPGTPGYGYTF. DNA for the CDR3: TGTGCCAGCAGCCCCGGGACACCCGGCTATGGCTACACCTTC.

This clone appeared a single time. The rearrangement links TRBV6-7 to TRBJ1-4; a possible D gene is TRBD1 (6 bases). TRBV6-7 carries the ORF label, with uncertain function. V lost 2 bases, J lost 0 bases, and 16 bases lay in between. CDR3 length: 18 amino acids. This CDR3 reads CASSYKRGGAATNEKLFF. The CDR3 bases are TGTGCCAGCAGTTACAAAAGGGGGGGGGCGGCAACTAATGAAAAACTGTTTTTT.

The chain joins TRBV7-9 to TRBJ2-2, with 7 bases aligning to TRBD2. CDR1 is SEHNR, CDR2 FQNEAQ, per germline (reference sequence). V lost 5 bases, J lost 0 bases, and 3 bases stayed unmatched. The CDR3 sequence is 15 residues long. CDR3 bases: TGTGCCAGCAGCACTGGGGGGGCGAACACCGGGGAGCTGTTTTTT. As protein: CASSTGGANTGELFF.

This clone was found once. The chain has TRBV28 and TRBJ2-3, with D unresolved. Germline V gene data show CDR1 as MDHEN and CDR2 as SYDVKM. The CDR3 length is 13 residues. Trimming left V 5 bases short and J 0 bases short, with 6 bases between. The CDR3 region is CASSPQSTDTQYF. The CDR3 bases are TGTGCCAGCAGTCCTCAGAGCACAGATACGCAGTATTTT.

V usage is TRBV15 and J usage is TRBJ1-3; 10 bases are a match to TRBD1. CDR3 length equals 18 residues. After removal of 2 bases from V and 4 bases from J, the junction contained 11 bases not matched to a gene. Germline values: CDR1 LNHNV, CDR2 YYDKDF (reference sequence). This chain's CDR3 is CATSRRFSPGQGGNTIYF. The CDR3 DNA is TGTGCCACCAGCAGACGATTCTCCCCGGGACAGGGGGGAAACACCATATATTTT.

CDR3 loop: CASSLQTGQRETQYF. In nucleotides, the CDR3 is TGTGCCAGCAGTCTACAGACAGGGCAGCGAGAGACCCAGTACTTC. The chain uses TRBV28 and TRBJ2-5, with 7 bases matching TRBD1. Trimming at V came to 5 bases and at J to 4 bases, leaving 10 bases not matched to a gene. The CDR3 consists of 15 residues. From germline, CDR1 is MDHEN and CDR2 SYDVKM.

The V and J genes are TRBV5-4 and TRBJ1-2; 7 bases match TRBD1. The V gene's germline CDR1 is SGHNT and CDR2 YYREEE (reference sequence). The CDR3 is made up of 16 amino acids. V shed 0 bases, J shed 3 bases, and the junction held 8 bases outside the gene matches. The CDR3 DNA is TGTGCCAGCAGCTTGGGGGTGGAGGGGGCCTACTATGGCTACACCTTC. Its protein is CASSLGVEGAYYGYTF. The full variable domain, in which reference TRBV5-4 and TRBJ1-2 provide the parts outside the CDR3, is ETGVTQSPTHLIKTRGQQVTLRCSSQSGHNTVSWYQQALGQGPQFIFQYYREEENGRGNFPPRFSGLQFPNYSSELNVNALELDDSALYLCASSLGVEGAYYGYTFGSGTRLTVV.

The chain recombines TRBV18 with TRBJ1-2; 7 positions agree with TRBD1. This CDR3 is 13 amino acids long. V trimming: 6 bases; J trimming: 3 bases; junction bases outside the gene matches: 4. Germline V lookup: CDR1 KGHSH, CDR2 LQKENI. As DNA, the CDR3 is TGTGCCAGCTCCGACAGGGCGGACTATGGCTACACCTTC. This codes for CASSDRADYGYTF.

The gene calls are TRBV25-1 and TRBJ2-1; possibly TRBD2 for D (6 bases). Deletions cut 3 bases from V and 4 bases from J, with 10 bases between. CDR3 length: 14 residues. Germline V gives CDR1 MGHDK, CDR2 SYGVNS. The CDR3 sequence is CASSEGTDYNEQFF. The CDR3 region has the DNA TGTGCCAGCAGTGAGGGGACTGATTACAATGAGCAGTTCTTC.

The chain joins TRBV7-2 to TRBJ2-7; a weak D match, TRBD1 (6 bases). The germline gives CDR1 SGHTA, CDR2 FQGNSA. The V end lost 0 bases, the J end lost 0 bases, and 9 bases lay between the germline ends. CDR3 length equals 15 residues. The CDR3 coding sequence is TGTGCCAGCAGCTTAGCTCCGGACAGCTCCTACGAGCAGTACTTC. This gives the protein CASSLAPDSSYEQYF.

This chain joins TRBV12-5 and TRBJ2-2; 9 bases agree with TRBD1. Unmatched junction bases numbered 6, after V lost 0 bases and J lost 7 bases. Germline lookup yields CDR1 LGHNT and CDR2 FRNRAP. The CDR3 contains 16 residues. The CDR3 is CASGLVLQGAGGELFF. CDR3 nucleotide sequence: TGTGCTAGTGGTTTGGTATTACAGGGGGCCGGCGGGGAGCTGTTTTTT.

V gene TRBV28 combines with J gene TRBJ2-7, with 10 bases that match TRBD1. J gave up 5 bases and V 5 bases, and 6 bases lay outside the gene matches. Germline CDR1 is MDHEN and CDR2 is SYDVKM. The length of the CDR3 is 14 residues. This CDR3 is CASSTGTGVHEQYF. The CDR3 region has the DNA TGTGCCAGCAGTACCGGGACAGGGGTACACGAGCAGTACTTC.

The V gene is TRBV4-2, the J gene TRBJ2-7; 11 bases are shared with TRBD2. The CDR3 is 18 amino acids. Germline CDR1 reads LGHNA; CDR2 reads YNFKEQ. Trimming removed 4 bases from V and 1 base from J; junction bases left unmatched: 12. The CDR3 protein is CASSRYLQLAGESYEQYF. The CDR3 nucleotides are TGTGCCAGCAGCCGGTACCTCCAACTAGCGGGAGAGTCCTACGAGCAGTACTTC.

The V call is TRBV2, the J call TRBJ2-6; TRBD1 aligns across 9 bases. The junction had 7 bases not matched to a gene; V was cut back by 7 bases and J by 0 bases. The CDR3 totals 17 residues. Germline V CDR1 and CDR2: SNHLY, FYNNEI. In nucleotides, the CDR3 is TGTGCCAGCACCAGGAGACAGGGGGGCTCTGGGGCCAACGTCCTGACTTTC. This codes for CASTRRQGGSGANVLTF. The full variable domain, its missing parts supplied by reference TRBV2 and TRBJ2-6, is EPEVTQTPSHQVTQMGQEVILRCVPISNHLYFYWYRQILGQKVEFLVSFYNNEISEKSEIFDDQFSVERPDGSNFTLKIRSTKLEDSAMYFCASTRRQGGSGANVLTFGAGSRLTVL.

The V and J genes are TRBV29-1 and TRBJ2-3, with a weak D call TRBD1 (5 bases). The CDR3 contains 16 residues. Germline CDR1 reads SQVTM; CDR2 reads ANQGSEA. The V end was cut by 1 base, the J end by 0 bases, with 14 bases between. This CDR3 reads CSVEGLRQLSTDTQYF. The CDR3 DNA reads as TGCAGCGTTGAAGGGTTGCGACAGCTCAGCACAGATACGCAGTATTTT.